Included here is one TCR beta chain sequence, with context. Its antigen is unidentified. The entry originates in a study of Ad26.COV2.S vaccination and SARS-CoV-2 variants. Across the study: The Ad26.COV2.S arm of the COV1001 trial was where the donor was placed.

Here immunoSEQ multiplex PCR was the method, and the copy in TCRdb shows in-frame clones only, minus some. The table lists around 300,000 clones, around 88% of them singletons. CDR1 and CDR2 from the germline V gene are WNHNN and SYGVQD (reference sequence). V lost 3 bases and J lost 3, with 11 bases in between. The CDR3 sequence is 15 residues long. The treatment denotes: roughly 19 received Ad26.COV2.S at low or high dose, single or two shots; 5 received placebo; per-sample allocation not given. Day 63 after the first injection of vaccine or placebo was the sampling time. Study-wide points: Recipients of vaccine and of placebo showed similar breadth of their non-spike TCR repertoires. In vaccinated individuals, spike-specific CD8+ and CD4+ T cell responses reportedly displayed substantial breadth. People given the vaccine had a wider spike-specific TCR breadth than placebo recipients did.

This TCR was recovered from a person between 18 and 65 years old who received the Ad26.COV2.S COVID-19 vaccine or a placebo. This specimen was peripheral blood, taken in a trial of Ad26.COV2.S vaccine versus placebo. This chain links TRBV10-1 with TRBJ2-2, with a tentative D call TRBD2 (5 bases). The CDR3 protein is CASSEVGRDTGELFF. CDR3 nucleotide sequence: TGCGCCAGCAGTGAAGTCGGGCGGGACACCGGGGAGCTGTTTTTT.